These T cell receptor beta chains were read from a single sample in a study of T cell repertoires in cytomegalovirus infection. From the reads, TCRdb called clonotypes with MiXCR, one entry per CDR3 protein. The table has roughly 340,000 distinct CDR3 sequences, about 27% seen once. Which antigens these TCRs recognize remains unknown. Sequenced material: cultured PBMCs, taken from culture after CMV antigen stimulation. The source is a human donor in good health (CMV status not recorded). Some clones in this sample may be carry-over from other donors' samples. Each CDR3 is given with its conserved first and last residue. Fields, in order: V gene, clone size, D gene, J gene, CDR3 protein, CDR3 DNA. The D gene is left open where the match is weak. A clone size is listed for some rows: how often the clone was seen (once, few, many), or a class if it is expanded.

>TRBV3-1|.|.|TRBJ1-1
CASSQDRAWTEAFF
TGTGCCAGCAGCCAAGACAGGGCGTGGACTGAAGCTTTCTTT
>TRBV6-1|.|.|TRBJ1-1
CASSRADTEAFF
TGTGCCAGCAGTCGGGCTGACACTGAAGCTTTCTTT
>TRBV7-6|.|TRBD1|TRBJ1-1
CASSPAGTGRTEAFF
TGTGCCAGCAGCCCCGCCGGGACAGGGCGAACTGAAGCTTTCTTT
>TRBV5-1|few|TRBD1|TRBJ1-4
CASSHGQETIEKLFF
TGCGCCAGCAGCCATGGACAGGAGACTATAGAAAAACTGTTTTTT
>TRBV7-2|few|.|TRBJ2-5
CASSLADLETQYF
TGTGCCAGCAGCTTAGCGGACCTGGAGACCCAGTACTTC
>TRBV7-8|.|TRBD2|TRBJ2-1
CASSLELAGGANEQFF
TGTGCCAGCAGCTTAGAGCTAGCGGGAGGCGCAAATGAGCAGTTCTTC
>TRBV7-9|.|.|TRBJ2-7
CASSLVSGGRYEQYF
TGTGCCAGCAGCTTAGTCTCGGGGGGCCGCTACGAGCAGTACTTC
>TRBV12-3/TRBV12-4|.|TRBD1|TRBJ1-5
CASRGDRAVNQPQHF
TGTGCCAGCAGGGGGGACAGGGCCGTTAATCAGCCCCAGCATTTT
>TRBV12-3/TRBV12-4|few|.|TRBJ1-5
CASSLSHKSNQPQHF
TGTGCCAGCAGTTTATCCCATAAGAGCAATCAGCCCCAGCATTTT
>TRBV6-6|.|TRBD1|TRBJ2-7
CASSYSNTGGYDEQYF
TGTGCCAGCAGTTACTCGAACACAGGGGGCTACGACGAGCAGTACTTC
>TRBV7-3|.|TRBD2|TRBJ2-4
CASSSGLAGDGIQYF
TGTGCCAGCAGCTCCGGACTAGCGGGGGACGGCATTCAGTACTTC
>TRBV11-2|.|TRBD2|TRBJ2-1
CASSSQREGLNEQFF
TGTGCCAGCAGCTCACAGCGGGAGGGCCTTAATGAGCAGTTCTTC
>TRBV7-7|.|.|TRBJ2-3
CASSLRPGDGGTDTQYF
TGTGCTAGCAGCTTACGTCCGGGAGATGGGGGCACAGATACGCAGTATTTT
>TRBV9|few|.|TRBJ1-2
CASSVGSGVYGYTF
TGTGCCAGCAGCGTAGGATCAGGAGTATATGGCTACACCTTC
>TRBV7-2|.|TRBD1|TRBJ2-1
CASEGALNNEQFF
TGTGCCTCCGAGGGGGCCCTAAACAATGAGCAGTTCTTC
>TRBV7-3|few|.|TRBJ2-2
CASSDPTETGELFF
TGTGCCAGCAGCGACCCCACAGAGACCGGGGAGCTGTTTTTT
>TRBV11-2|medium-sized|.|TRBJ1-2
CASSLVYVRESGYTF
TGTGCCAGCAGCTTAGTTTATGTGAGGGAGAGTGGCTACACCTTC
>TRBV2|.|.|TRBJ1-2
CARGQRPSLYGYTF
TGTGCCAGAGGACAGCGCCCTTCCCTTTATGGCTACACCTTC
>TRBV9|few|.|TRBJ2-1
CASSVESFNEQFF
TGTGCCAGCAGCGTAGAAAGTTTCAATGAGCAGTTCTTC
>TRBV5-1|.|.|TRBJ1-5
CASSLGEPKQPQHF
TGCGCCAGCAGCTTGGGGGAGCCCAAGCAGCCCCAGCATTTT
>TRBV7-9|.|.|TRBJ1-2
CASSSGGGSNGYTF
TGTGCCAGCAGTTCCGGCGGGGGTTCCAATGGCTACACCTTC
>TRBV4-2|.|.|TRBJ2-4
CASSQDASEEGNIQYF
TGTGCCAGCAGCCAAGATGCCAGCGAGGAAGGAAACATTCAGTACTTC
>TRBV12-5|.|TRBD1|TRBJ1-2
CASGSTGDSNYGYTF
TGTGCTAGTGGTTCCACAGGGGATTCTAACTATGGCTACACCTTC
>TRBV6-1|few|.|TRBJ1-5
CASRAGWNQPQHF
TGTGCCAGCAGGGCAGGTTGGAATCAGCCCCAGCATTTT
>TRBV19|.|TRBD2|TRBJ2-7
CASSWGGRRDEQYF
TGTGCCAGTAGCTGGGGGGGACGACGGGACGAGCAGTACTTC
>TRBV20-1|.|TRBD2|TRBJ2-3
CSAYRLAGGFTDTQYF
TGCAGTGCTTACAGACTAGCGGGGGGGTTCACAGATACGCAGTATTTT
>TRBV7-6|many|.|TRBJ2-5
CASSFIAGSPWQETQYF
TGTGCCAGCAGTTTCATCGCCGGGTCCCCTTGGCAAGAGACCCAGTACTTC
>TRBV2|few|.|TRBJ2-1
CASSEIGSHNEQFF
TGTGCCAGCAGTGAAATAGGGTCCCACAATGAGCAGTTCTTC
>TRBV2|.|TRBD2|TRBJ2-1
CASGRALPNEQFF
TGTGCCAGCGGGAGGGCTCTTCCCAATGAGCAGTTCTTC
>TRBV7-9|.|.|TRBJ2-5
CASSAQGGKTQYF
TGTGCCAGCAGCGCTCAGGGGGGAAAGACCCAGTACTTC
>TRBV10-3|few|TRBD1|TRBJ2-2
CAISTGQGSTGELFF
TGTGCCATCAGCACGGGACAGGGGAGCACCGGGGAGCTGTTTTTT
>TRBV7-6|few|TRBD2|TRBJ2-3
CASSSPLNGRWDTQYF
TGTGCCAGCAGCTCTCCCCTTAACGGGAGGTGGGATACGCAGTATTTT
>TRBV7-3|.|TRBD2|TRBJ2-1
CASSSILAGGPGEQFF
TGTGCCAGCAGCTCAATACTAGCGGGAGGGCCGGGTGAGCAGTTCTTC
>TRBV2|.|.|TRBJ1-5
CASSETEDSNQPQHF
TGTGCCAGCAGTGAGACAGAAGATAGCAATCAGCCCCAGCATTTT
>TRBV12-3/TRBV12-4|.|TRBD1|TRBJ1-2
CASSLGDRGGGGYTF
TGTGCCAGCAGTTTAGGGGACAGGGGTGGCGGTGGCTACACCTTC
>TRBV7-4|.|TRBD1|TRBJ2-5
CASSNWTGEKTQYF
TGTGCCAGCAGCAACTGGACAGGGGAAAAGACCCAGTACTTC
>TRBV11-2|.|TRBD2|TRBJ2-2
CASSPIAGVGTGELFF
TGTGCCAGCAGCCCCATAGCGGGAGTCGGCACCGGGGAGCTGTTTTTT
>TRBV11-2|many|.|TRBJ2-6
CASSLEGGGGAFRSGANVLTF
TGTGCCAGCAGCCTGGAAGGGGGTGGGGGCGCCTTCCGCTCTGGGGCCAACGTCCTGACTTTC
>TRBV19|.|.|TRBJ1-2
CASMGENYGYTF
TGTGCCAGTATGGGTGAGAACTATGGCTACACCTTC
>TRBV20-1|few|TRBD1|TRBJ1-3
CSGTGGAGNTIYF
TGCAGTGGGACAGGGGGCGCTGGAAACACCATATATTTT